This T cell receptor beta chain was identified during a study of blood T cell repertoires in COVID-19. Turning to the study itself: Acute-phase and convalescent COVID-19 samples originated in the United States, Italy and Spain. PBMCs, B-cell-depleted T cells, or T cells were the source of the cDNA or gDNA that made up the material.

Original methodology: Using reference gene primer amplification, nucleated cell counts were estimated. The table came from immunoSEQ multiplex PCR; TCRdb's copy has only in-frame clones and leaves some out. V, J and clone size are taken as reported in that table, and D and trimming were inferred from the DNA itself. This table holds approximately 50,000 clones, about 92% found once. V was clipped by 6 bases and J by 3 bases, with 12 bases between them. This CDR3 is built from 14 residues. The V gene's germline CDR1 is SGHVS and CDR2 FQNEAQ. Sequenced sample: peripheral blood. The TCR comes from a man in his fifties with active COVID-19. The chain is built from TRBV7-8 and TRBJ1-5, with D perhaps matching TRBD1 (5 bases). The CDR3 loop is CASRAQGFNQPQHF. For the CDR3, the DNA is TGTGCCAGCAGGGCGCAGGGATTCAATCAGCCCCAGCATTTT.